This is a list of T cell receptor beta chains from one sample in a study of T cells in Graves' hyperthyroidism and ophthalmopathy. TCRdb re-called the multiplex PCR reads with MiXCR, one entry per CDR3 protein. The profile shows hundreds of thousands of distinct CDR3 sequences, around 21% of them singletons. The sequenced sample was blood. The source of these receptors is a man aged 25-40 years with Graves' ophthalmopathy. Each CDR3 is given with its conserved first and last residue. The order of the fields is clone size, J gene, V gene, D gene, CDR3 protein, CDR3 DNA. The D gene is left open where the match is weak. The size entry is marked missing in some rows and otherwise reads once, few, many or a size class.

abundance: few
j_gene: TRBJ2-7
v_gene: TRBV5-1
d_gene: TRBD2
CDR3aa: CASRGLAGGPEQYF
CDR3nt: TGCGCCAGCAGGGGACTAGCGGGAGGGCCTGAGCAGTACTTC

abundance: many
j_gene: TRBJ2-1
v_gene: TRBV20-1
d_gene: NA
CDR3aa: CSARGRQGGNEQFF
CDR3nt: TGCAGTGCTAGGGGGAGGCAGGGAGGCAATGAGCAGTTCTTC

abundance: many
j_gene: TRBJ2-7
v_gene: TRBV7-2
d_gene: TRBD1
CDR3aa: CASSYAGTGVYEQYF
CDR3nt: TGTGCCAGCAGCTATGCTGGGACAGGGGTTTACGAGCAGTACTTC

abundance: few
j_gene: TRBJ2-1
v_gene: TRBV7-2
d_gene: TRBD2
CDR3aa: CASSLNSGSIPPYNEQFF
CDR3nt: TGTGCCAGCAGCTTAAACAGCGGGAGTATACCCCCCTACAATGAGCAGTTCTTC

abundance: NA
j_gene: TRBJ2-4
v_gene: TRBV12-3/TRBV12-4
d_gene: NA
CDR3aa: CASSLGGQGLGKNIQYF
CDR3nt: TGTGCCAGCAGTTTAGGGGGGCAGGGCCTGGGCAAAAACATTCAGTACTTC

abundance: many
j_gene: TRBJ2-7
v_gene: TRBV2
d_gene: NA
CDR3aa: CATRRGGTAYEQYF
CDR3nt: TGTGCCACCCGGAGGGGCGGGACCGCCTACGAGCAGTACTTC

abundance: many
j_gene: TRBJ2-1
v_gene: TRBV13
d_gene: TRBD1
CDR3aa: CASSSAGTGHNEQFF
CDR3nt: TGTGCCAGCAGCTCAGCCGGGACAGGGCACAATGAGCAGTTCTTC

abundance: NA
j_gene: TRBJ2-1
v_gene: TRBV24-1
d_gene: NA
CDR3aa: CATSDSEGTGYNEQFF
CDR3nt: TGTGCCACCAGTGACTCGGAGGGGACCGGGTACAATGAGCAGTTCTTC

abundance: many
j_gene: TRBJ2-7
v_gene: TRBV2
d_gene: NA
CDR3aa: CASSDGLLVGSYEQYF
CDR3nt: TGTGCCAGCAGCGATGGGCTGTTAGTGGGGTCCTACGAGCAGTACTTC

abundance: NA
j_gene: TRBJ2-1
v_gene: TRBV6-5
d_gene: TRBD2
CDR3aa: CASSYSIGLVEQFF
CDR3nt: TGTGCCAGCAGTTACTCGATTGGACTAGTGGAGCAGTTCTTC

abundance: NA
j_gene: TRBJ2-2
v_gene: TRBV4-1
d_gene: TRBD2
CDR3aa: CASSPTSGANTGELFF
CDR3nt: TGCGCCAGCAGCCCTACTAGCGGAGCGAACACCGGGGAGCTGTTTTTT

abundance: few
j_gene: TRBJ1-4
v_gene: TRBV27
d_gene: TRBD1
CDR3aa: CASSFLDRRDEKLFF
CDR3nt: TGTGCCAGCAGTTTCTTGGACAGGCGAGACGAAAAACTGTTTTTT

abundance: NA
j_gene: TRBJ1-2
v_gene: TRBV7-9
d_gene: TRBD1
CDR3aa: CASSLTGQGDYGYTF
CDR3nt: TGTGCCAGCAGCTTAACAGGACAGGGGGACTATGGCTACACCTTC

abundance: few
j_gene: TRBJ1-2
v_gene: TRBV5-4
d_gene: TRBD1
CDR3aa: CASSLPGQRNYGYTF
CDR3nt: TGTGCCAGCAGCTTACCGGGACAGAGAAACTATGGCTACACCTTC

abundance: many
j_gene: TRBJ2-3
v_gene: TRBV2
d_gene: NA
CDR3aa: CASLGGTGPTDTQYF
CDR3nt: TGTGCCAGCTTGGGGGGGACAGGACCCACAGATACGCAGTATTTT

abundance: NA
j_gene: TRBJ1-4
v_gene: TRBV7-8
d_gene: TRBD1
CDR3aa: CASSLDPRQGGYKREKLFF
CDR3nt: TGTGCCAGCAGCTTAGACCCCCGACAGGGAGGGTATAAGAGGGAAAAACTGTTTTTT

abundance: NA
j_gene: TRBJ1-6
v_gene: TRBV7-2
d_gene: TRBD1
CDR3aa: CASSLVGDRGNSPLHF
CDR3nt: TGTGCCAGCAGCTTAGTAGGAGACAGGGGGAATTCACCCCTCCACTTT